This T cell receptor beta chain was retrieved from a study of post-analysis software for immune sequencing data. The study's findings and limits: Versus controls, multiple sclerosis patients showed significantly lower diversity (normalized Chao1). Analysis by F measure revealed that same-batch samples clustered strongly together. There were a few TRBV segments more frequent in patients than controls, and TRBV5-6, TRBV5-1 and TRBV20-1 were among them.

The CDR3 has 15 residues. CDR1 is SGHVS and CDR2 is FQNEAQ in the germline V gene. Trimming removed 5 bases from V and 0 bases from J, with 14 bases in between. Remarks on this clonotype: Its target is not known.

cDNA libraries for TCR beta contained unique molecular identifiers. TCRdb reanalysed the PCR reads using MiXCR and keeps one entry per CDR3 protein. The sample has 450,000 to 650,000 distinct CDR3 sequences, 44% seen once. The sequence was collected from a girl between 10 and 17 years old with multiple sclerosis. The V gene is TRBV7-8, the J gene TRBJ2-7; no definite D call. The sample consisted of blood. The CDR3 spells CASSTRTESSYEQYF. Here the CDR3 DNA reads TGTGCCAGCAGCACCCGGACCGAGAGCTCCTACGAGCAGTACTTC.